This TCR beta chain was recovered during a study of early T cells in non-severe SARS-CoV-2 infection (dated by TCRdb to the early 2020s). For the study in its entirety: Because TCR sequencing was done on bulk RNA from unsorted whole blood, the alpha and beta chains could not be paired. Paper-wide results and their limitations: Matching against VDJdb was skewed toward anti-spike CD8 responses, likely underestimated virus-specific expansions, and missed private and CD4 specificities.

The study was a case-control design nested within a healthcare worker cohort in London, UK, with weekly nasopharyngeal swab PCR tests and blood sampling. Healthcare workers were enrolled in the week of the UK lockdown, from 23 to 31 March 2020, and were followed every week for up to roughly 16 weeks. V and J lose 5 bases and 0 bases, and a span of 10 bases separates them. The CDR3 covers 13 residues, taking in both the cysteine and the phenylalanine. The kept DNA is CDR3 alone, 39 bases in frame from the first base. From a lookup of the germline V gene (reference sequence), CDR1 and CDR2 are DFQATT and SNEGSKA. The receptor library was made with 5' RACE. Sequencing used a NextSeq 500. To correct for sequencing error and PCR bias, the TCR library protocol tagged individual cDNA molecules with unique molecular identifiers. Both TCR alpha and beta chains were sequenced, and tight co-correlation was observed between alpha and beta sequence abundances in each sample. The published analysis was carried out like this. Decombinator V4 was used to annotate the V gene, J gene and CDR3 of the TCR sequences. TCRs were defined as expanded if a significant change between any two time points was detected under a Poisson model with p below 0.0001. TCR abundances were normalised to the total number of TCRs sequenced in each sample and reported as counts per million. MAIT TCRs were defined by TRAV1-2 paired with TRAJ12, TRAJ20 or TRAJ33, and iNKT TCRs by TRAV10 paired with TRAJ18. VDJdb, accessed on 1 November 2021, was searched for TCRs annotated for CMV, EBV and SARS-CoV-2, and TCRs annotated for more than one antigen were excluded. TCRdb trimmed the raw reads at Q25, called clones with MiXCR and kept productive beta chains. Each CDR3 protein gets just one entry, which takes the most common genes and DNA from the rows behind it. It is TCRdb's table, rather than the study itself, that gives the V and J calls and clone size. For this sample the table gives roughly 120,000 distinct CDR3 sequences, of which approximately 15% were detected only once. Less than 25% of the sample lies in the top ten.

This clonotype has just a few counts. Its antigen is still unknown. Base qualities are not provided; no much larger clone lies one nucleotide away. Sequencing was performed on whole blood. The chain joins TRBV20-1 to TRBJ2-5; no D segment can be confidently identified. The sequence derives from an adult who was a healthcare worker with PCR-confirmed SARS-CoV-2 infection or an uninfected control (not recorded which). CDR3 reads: CSARLGNQETQYF. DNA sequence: TGCAGTGCTCGTCTAGGGAACCAAGAGACCCAGTACTTC.